A selection of T cell receptor beta chains follows, all from one sample in a study of lymphopenia after photon versus proton radiotherapy. Using immunoSEQ multiplex PCR, the repertoire was profiled, and TCRdb retains in-frame clones only, with some absent. The repertoire consists of about 83,000 clones, with around 80% occurring once and the leading ten covering 1.3% to 1.5%. The sequencing here drew on peripheral blood, taken from a patient treated with proton-based radiotherapy. Source of these receptors: a man aged 55 to 70 with pancreatic cancer. The CDR3 runs from the conserved cysteine through the conserved F or W. The D gene is left open where the match is weak. Not all rows give a size; the values are once, few, many and, for expanded clones, a class.

cdr3_aa	cdr3_nt	clone_size	d_call	v_call	j_call
CASSPDWSGTGELFF	TGTGCCAGCAGCCCAGACTGGAGCGGCACCGGGGAGCTGTTTTTT	.	.	TRBV7-2	TRBJ2-2
CASSLGGLGYTF	TGTGCCAGCAGCTTAGGGGGGCTTGGCTACACCTTC	few	.	TRBV11-3	TRBJ1-2
CASSYIAGWDQYF	TGCGCCAGCAGCTATATAGCGGGTTGGGACCAGTACTTC	.	TRBD2	TRBV5-1	TRBJ2-5
CASSIPSGANVLTF	TGTGCCAGCAGTATCCCCTCTGGGGCCAACGTCCTGACTTTC	.	.	TRBV28	TRBJ2-6
CSVLRPPGQGSEKLFF	TGCAGCGTACTCAGGCCCCCCGGACAGGGCAGTGAAAAACTGTTTTTT	.	TRBD1	TRBV29-1	TRBJ1-4
CASIGTANTGELFF	TGTGCCAGCATAGGGACAGCGAACACCGGGGAGCTGTTTTTT	once	TRBD1	TRBV18	TRBJ2-2
CASSSSGTSSYEQYF	TGTGCCAGCAGTTCCTCAGGGACAAGCTCCTACGAGCAGTACTTC	.	.	TRBV6-5	TRBJ2-7
CASSERQITGELFF	TGTGCCAGCAGCGAAAGGCAGATTACCGGGGAGCTGTTTTTT	.	.	TRBV14	TRBJ2-2
CASSLGPGLGSSAYEQYF	TGTGCCAGCAGTTTGGGTCCGGGACTAGGGAGTTCCGCCTACGAGCAGTACTTC	few	TRBD2	TRBV28	TRBJ2-7
CASSRTGGWEQYF	TGTGCCAGCAGCCGGACAGGGGGTTGGGAGCAGTACTTC	.	TRBD1	TRBV27	TRBJ2-7
CASSTQAGLGETQYF	TGTGCCAGCAGTACTCAAGCGGGCTTAGGGGAGACCCAGTACTTC	.	.	TRBV2	TRBJ2-5
CASSSVWFNEQFF	TGTGCCAGCAGCTCTGTGTGGTTCAATGAGCAGTTCTTC	few	.	TRBV28	TRBJ2-1
CASTSGGGLAANYGYTF	TGTGCCAGTACCTCAGGGGGGGGGCTGGCGGCTAACTATGGCTACACCTTC	.	TRBD1	TRBV19	TRBJ1-2
CASSPWTGVTGELFF	TGTGCCAGCAGCCCCTGGACAGGGGTCACCGGGGAGCTGTTTTTT	few	TRBD1	TRBV5-5	TRBJ2-2
CASSRQLASTDTQYF	TGTGCCAGCAGCCGGCAACTAGCGAGCACAGATACGCAGTATTTT	.	TRBD2	TRBV11-2	TRBJ2-3
CASSSVNGELFF	TGTGCCAGCAGTTCCGTGAACGGGGAGCTGTTTTTT	.	.	TRBV28	TRBJ2-2
CASSTQGGNTEAFF	TGTGCCAGCAGTACACAGGGAGGGAACACTGAAGCTTTCTTT	.	.	TRBV6-6	TRBJ1-1
CSVDSGQAGGSDTQYF	TGCAGCGTTGATAGCGGTCAAGCGGGAGGATCAGATACGCAGTATTTT	.	TRBD2	TRBV29-1	TRBJ2-3
CASSSSGKATYEQYF	TGCGCCAGCAGCTCCAGCGGGAAGGCTACCTACGAGCAGTACTTC	once	TRBD2	TRBV5-1	TRBJ2-7
CASSPRLGGGEQFF	TGTGCCAGCAGCCCTAGACTAGGAGGCGGAGAGCAGTTCTTC	.	.	TRBV7-3	TRBJ2-1
CASRRENMNTEAFF	TGTGCCAGTAGAAGGGAAAATATGAACACTGAAGCTTTCTTT	.	.	TRBV19	TRBJ1-1
CASSPQQGYNEQFF	TGTGCCAGCTCACCACAGCAGGGGTACAATGAGCAGTTCTTC	.	.	TRBV18	TRBJ2-1
CSVVLGNTIYF	TGCAGCGTTGTTCTTGGAAACACCATATATTTT	.	.	TRBV29-1	TRBJ1-3
CASSPPLDRLSSGNTIYF	TGTGCCAGCTCACCACCGTTGGACAGGTTGAGCTCTGGAAACACCATATATTTT	.	TRBD1	TRBV18	TRBJ1-3
CATSSQGDSTDTQYF	TGTGCCACCAGCAGTCAAGGGGACAGCACAGATACGCAGTATTTT	.	.	TRBV15	TRBJ2-3
CASRGNRETNYGYTF	TGTGCCAGCAGGGGGAACAGGGAGACCAACTATGGCTACACCTTC	.	.	TRBV2	TRBJ1-2
CASSYSRTGREAFF	TGTGCCAGCAGTTACTCGAGGACAGGTCGGGAAGCTTTCTTT	few	TRBD1	TRBV6-5	TRBJ1-1
CASSPAPNGGRSGNTIYF	TGTGCCAGCAGCCCAGCCCCAAACGGGGGGCGGTCTGGAAACACCATATATTTT	.	.	TRBV11-2	TRBJ1-3
CASSLDRGRYTF	TGTGCCAGCAGCTTAGACAGGGGACGCTACACCTTC	.	TRBD1	TRBV7-2	TRBJ1-2
CASRQADTQYF	TGTGCCAGCAGACAGGCAGATACGCAGTATTTT	few	.	TRBV11-3	TRBJ2-3
CASSSTREEETQYF	TGTGCCAGCAGCTCCACGCGGGAGGAAGAGACCCAGTACTTC	.	TRBD2	TRBV28	TRBJ2-5
CASSEVGQGGYGYTF	TGTGCCAGCAGTGAAGTCGGCCAGGGAGGCTATGGCTACACCTTC	.	.	TRBV2	TRBJ1-2
CASSLGGTGGSGYGYTF	TGTGCCAGCAGTTTAGGCGGGACAGGGGGCTCGGGCTATGGCTACACCTTC	.	TRBD1	TRBV28	TRBJ1-2
CASSSLQGSTDETQYF	TGTGCCAGCAGCTCTTTACAGGGATCTACTGACGAGACCCAGTACTTC	few	.	TRBV11-2	TRBJ2-5
CASSLGGLAAYNEQFF	TGTGCCAGCAGCTTGGGGGGACTAGCGGCATACAATGAGCAGTTCTTC	once	TRBD2	TRBV5-4	TRBJ2-1
CASSYSRQETQYF	TGTGCCAGCAGCTACAGCCGCCAAGAGACCCAGTACTTC	few	.	TRBV4-2	TRBJ2-5
CASSLGVQDTQYF	TGTGCCAGCAGCCTCGGCGTGCAAGATACGCAGTATTTT	.	.	TRBV5-4	TRBJ2-3
CASSLASGQGMFTQYF	TGTGCCAGCAGCTTAGCATCAGGTCAGGGGATGTTTACGCAGTATTTT	.	.	TRBV13	TRBJ2-3
CASSQVGEVTNEKLFF	TGTGCCAGCAGCCAAGTCGGAGAGGTGACTAATGAAAAACTGTTTTTT	.	.	TRBV4-2	TRBJ1-4
CASSLGTGLSNQPQHF	TGTGCCAGCAGCTTGGGGACAGGACTTAGCAATCAGCCCCAGCATTTT	.	TRBD1	TRBV5-6	TRBJ1-5
CASSLISAFSYEQYF	TGTGCCAGCAGTTTAATTAGCGCATTCTCCTACGAGCAGTACTTC	once	.	TRBV28	TRBJ2-7
CASSVQRGYNEQFF	TGTGCCAGCTCAGTCCAGCGGGGCTACAATGAGCAGTTCTTC	.	TRBD2	TRBV28	TRBJ2-1
CASSAQAREPEQYF	TGTGCCAGCAGTGCTCAGGCCAGGGAACCCGAGCAGTACTTC	.	.	TRBV2	TRBJ2-7
CASSLFRVGSYNEQFF	TGTGCCAGCAGTTTATTCAGGGTGGGCTCCTACAATGAGCAGTTCTTC	.	.	TRBV28	TRBJ2-1
CASRQGRTRGGANVLTF	TGTGCCAGCAGACAGGGGAGGACTAGAGGTGGGGCCAACGTCCTGACTTTC	once	.	TRBV28	TRBJ2-6
CASRQGAGYGYTF	TGTGCCAGCAGACAGGGGGCGGGGTATGGCTACACCTTC	.	TRBD1	TRBV2	TRBJ1-2
CASNIGGTEAFF	TGTGCCAGCAACATCGGGGGGACTGAAGCTTTCTTT	.	.	TRBV2	TRBJ1-1
CSVDLRQGGVGYTF	TGCAGCGTTGACTTGCGACAGGGGGGAGTTGGCTACACCTTC	.	TRBD1	TRBV29-1	TRBJ1-2
CASSASLGLQNIQYF	TGTGCCAGTAGTGCCTCTTTAGGACTACAAAACATTCAGTACTTC	.	.	TRBV19	TRBJ2-4
CASSYGDRGSYNEQFF	TGTGCCAGCAGCTATGGGGACAGGGGGTCCTACAATGAGCAGTTCTTC	.	TRBD1	TRBV5-5	TRBJ2-1
CASSLRPLAGRTDTQYF	TGTGCCAGCAGCCTTAGACCTCTAGCGGGACGCACAGATACGCAGTATTTT	.	TRBD2	TRBV11-2	TRBJ2-3
CASLRRLAGGPVAEQYF	TGTGCCAGCCTTCGAAGGCTAGCGGGAGGGCCAGTAGCGGAGCAGTACTTC	.	TRBD2	TRBV28	TRBJ2-7
CASSTGVLVGEQYF	TGTGCCAGCAGTACCGGGGTACTGGTCGGCGAGCAGTACTTC	.	.	TRBV6-6	TRBJ2-7
CSAGTDTQYF	TGCAGTGCGGGGACAGATACGCAGTATTTT	.	.	TRBV20-1	TRBJ2-3
CASSGGTGGTGNTIYF	TGCGCCAGCAGTGGTGGGACAGGAGGAACTGGAAACACCATATATTTT	.	TRBD1	TRBV10-1	TRBJ1-3